Sequencing of this T cell receptor beta chain was carried out in a study of shared clonotypes between healthy human individuals. The overall study: Donors were a couple of women and a few men aged 18 to 49.

Notes on the study in general: The study generally estimated greater richness for naive than memory subsets.

Measured with immunoSEQ multiplex PCR; TCRdb has only the in-frame clones, and not every one. The sample has hundreds of thousands of clones; 85% to 95% are singletons. Concerning this clone itself: The antigen is not known.

The naive CD8 subset, CD45RO-negative cells positively selected for CCR7, excluded terminally differentiated effector memory CD45RA+ cells. The sample comprised naive CD8+ T cells sorted from blood. The clonotype was recovered from a woman in her 30s in good health.

Here the CDR3 reads CASSLSKSHYGYTF. DNA for the CDR3: TGTGCCAGCAGCTTATCCAAATCCCACTATGGCTACACCTTC. The rearrangement joins TRBV13 to TRBJ1-2; D gene ambiguous. The CDR3 spans 14 residues. Trimming shortened V by 2 bases and J by 3 bases, and 10 bases separated the two germline ends. Germline V gene data show CDR1 as PRHDT and CDR2 as FYEKMQ (reference sequence).